This T cell receptor (beta chain) was documented in a study of T cell responses to AZD1222 COVID-19 vaccine. Study-wide points: Most donors were white British, females outnumbered males, and clonal diversity was possibly underestimated.

Some clones are missing from TCRdb's copy, which holds only in-frame ones; the method was immunoSEQ multiplex PCR. The data show more than 30,000 clones, approximately 93% seen once. The V end lost 3 bases, the J end lost 4 bases, and 10 bases lay between the germline ends. This CDR3 contains 14 residues. Germline assignment: CDR1 MNHNS and CDR2 SASEGT. Turning to this clone: Its antigen is unidentified.

The chain links TRBV6-1 to TRBJ1-5; possible D gene TRBD1, 5 bases. Sample: peripheral blood, taken on day 0 of AZD1222 vaccination. This sequence originates from an adult in good health. This CDR3 is CASSDQGINQPQHF. The CDR3 coding sequence is TGTGCCAGCAGTGATCAGGGTATTAATCAGCCCCAGCATTTT.